Sequencing of this TCR beta chain was carried out in a study of PD-1 blockade in classical Hodgkin lymphoma. Study-level findings and limits: In newly diagnosed patients, baseline TCR diversity was reportedly below that of healthy donors. Some patients began nivolumab under 1 year after ASCT. These patients were excluded from later analyses. The study found that TCR diversity rose significantly by C4D1 in CD4+ but not CD8+ cells.

CDR1 is ENHRY, CDR2 SYGVKD, per germline. The CDR3 contains 17 residues. The V gene lost 3 bases and the J gene lost 0 bases, with 18 bases spanning the gap. The time point: cycle 4 day 1 (C4D1), after five to seven weeks of nivolumab. Each of the patients experienced relapse following autologous stem cell transplantation, and their brentuximab vedotin exposure differed. Isolation of CD4+ T cells from thawed PBMCs was performed by magnetic negative selection. Measured with immunoSEQ multiplex PCR; TCRdb has only the in-frame clones, and not every one. The top ten clones hold roughly 1.2% of a sample with 20,000 to 25,000 clones, about 70% of them seen once. About this clone: Its antigen is still unknown.

The clonotype comes from a human donor with classical Hodgkin lymphoma. Sequenced here: CD4+ T cells from blood, sampled before the fourth cycle of nivolumab. This chain links TRBV10-3 with TRBJ2-7; D tentatively fits TRBD1 or TRBD2 (5 bases each). The CDR3 spells CAISDPPGPRSSYEQYF. The CDR3 bases are TGTGCCATCAGTGATCCCCCGGGACCTAGGAGCTCCTACGAGCAGTACTTC.